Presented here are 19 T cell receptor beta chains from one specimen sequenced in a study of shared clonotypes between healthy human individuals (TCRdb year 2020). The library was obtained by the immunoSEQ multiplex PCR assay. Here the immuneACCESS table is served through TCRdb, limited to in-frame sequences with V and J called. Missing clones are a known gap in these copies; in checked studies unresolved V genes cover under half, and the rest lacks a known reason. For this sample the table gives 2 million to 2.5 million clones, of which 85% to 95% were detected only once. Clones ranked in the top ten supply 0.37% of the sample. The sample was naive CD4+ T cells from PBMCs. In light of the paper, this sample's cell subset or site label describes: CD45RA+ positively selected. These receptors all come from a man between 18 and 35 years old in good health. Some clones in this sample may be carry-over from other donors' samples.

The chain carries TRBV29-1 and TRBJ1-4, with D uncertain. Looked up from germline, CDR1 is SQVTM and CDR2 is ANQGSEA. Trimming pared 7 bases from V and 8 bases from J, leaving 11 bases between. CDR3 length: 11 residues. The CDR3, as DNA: TGCAGCGCAACTACCCCAGAAAAACTGTTTTTT. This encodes CSATTPEKLFF.

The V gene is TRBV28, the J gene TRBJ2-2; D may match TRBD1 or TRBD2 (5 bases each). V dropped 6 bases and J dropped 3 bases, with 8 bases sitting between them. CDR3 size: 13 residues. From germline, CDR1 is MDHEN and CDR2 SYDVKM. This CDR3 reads CASSGTYTGELFF. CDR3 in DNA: TGTGCCAGCAGCGGGACGTACACCGGGGAGCTGTTTTTT.

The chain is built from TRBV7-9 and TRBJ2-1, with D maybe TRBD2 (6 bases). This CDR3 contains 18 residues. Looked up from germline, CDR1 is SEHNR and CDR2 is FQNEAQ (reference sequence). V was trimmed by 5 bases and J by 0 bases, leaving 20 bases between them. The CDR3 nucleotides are TGTGCCAGCAGCCCCCGAGCCATTAGCGGAGTCTCCTACAATGAGCAGTTCTTC. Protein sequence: CASSPRAISGVSYNEQFF.

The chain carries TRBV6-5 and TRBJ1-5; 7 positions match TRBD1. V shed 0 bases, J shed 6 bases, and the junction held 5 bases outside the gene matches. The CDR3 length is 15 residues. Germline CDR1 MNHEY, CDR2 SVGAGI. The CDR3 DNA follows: TGTGCCAGCAGTTACTCAGGAGGGGGCCGTCAGCCCCAGCATTTT. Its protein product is CASSYSGGGRQPQHF.

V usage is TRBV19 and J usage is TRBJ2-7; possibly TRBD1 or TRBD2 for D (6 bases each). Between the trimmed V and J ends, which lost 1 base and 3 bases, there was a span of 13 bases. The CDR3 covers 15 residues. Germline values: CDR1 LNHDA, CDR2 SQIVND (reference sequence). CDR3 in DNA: TGTGCCAGTAGTATAGCGGGGGCAAAGTTCTACGAGCAGTACTTC. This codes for CASSIAGAKFYEQYF.

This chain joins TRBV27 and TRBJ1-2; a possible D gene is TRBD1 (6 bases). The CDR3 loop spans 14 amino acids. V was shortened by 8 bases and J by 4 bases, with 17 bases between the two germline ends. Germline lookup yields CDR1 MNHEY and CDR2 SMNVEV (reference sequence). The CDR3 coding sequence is TGTGCCAGCGCGGGGGCCTGGGGCTCCTATGGCTACACCTTC. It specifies CASAGAWGSYGYTF.

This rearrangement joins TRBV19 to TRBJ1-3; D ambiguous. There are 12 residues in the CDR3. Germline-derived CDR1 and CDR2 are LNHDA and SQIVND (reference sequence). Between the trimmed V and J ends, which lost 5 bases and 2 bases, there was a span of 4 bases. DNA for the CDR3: TGTGCCAGTAGTTCGGCTGGAAACACCATATATTTT. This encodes CASSSAGNTIYF.

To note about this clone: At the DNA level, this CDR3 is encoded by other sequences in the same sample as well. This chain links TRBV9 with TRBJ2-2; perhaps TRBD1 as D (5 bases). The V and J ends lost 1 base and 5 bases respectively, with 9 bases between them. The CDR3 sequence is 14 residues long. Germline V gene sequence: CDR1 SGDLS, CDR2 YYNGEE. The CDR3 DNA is TGTGCCAGCAGCGTACAGCAGGGTACCGGGGAGCTGTTTTTT. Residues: CASSVQQGTGELFF.

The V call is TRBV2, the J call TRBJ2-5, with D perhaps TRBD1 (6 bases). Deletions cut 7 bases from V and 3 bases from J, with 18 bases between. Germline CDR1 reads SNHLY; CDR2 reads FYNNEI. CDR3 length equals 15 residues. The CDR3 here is CASTLGGQIKETQYF. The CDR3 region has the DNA TGTGCCAGCACCCTAGGGGGACAAATTAAAGAGACCCAGTACTTC.

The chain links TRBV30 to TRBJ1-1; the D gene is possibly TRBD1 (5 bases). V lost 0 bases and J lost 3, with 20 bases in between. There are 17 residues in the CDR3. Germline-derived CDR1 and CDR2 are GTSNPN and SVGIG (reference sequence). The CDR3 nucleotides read TGTGCCTGGAGTGTTGCCCAGGGTTTGGGATCCTACACTGAAGCTTTCTTT. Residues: CAWSVAQGLGSYTEAFF.

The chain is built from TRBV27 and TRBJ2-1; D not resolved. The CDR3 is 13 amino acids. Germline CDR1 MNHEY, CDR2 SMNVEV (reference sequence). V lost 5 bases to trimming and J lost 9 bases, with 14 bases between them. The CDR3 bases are TGTGCCAGCAGTCACCCTGGGCCTGGTGAGCAGTTCTTC. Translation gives CASSHPGPGEQFF.

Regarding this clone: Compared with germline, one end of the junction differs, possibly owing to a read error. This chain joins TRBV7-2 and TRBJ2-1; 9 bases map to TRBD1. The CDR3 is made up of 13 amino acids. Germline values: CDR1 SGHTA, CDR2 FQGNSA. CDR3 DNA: TGTGCCAGCAGCTTAGCCACAACAGGGGGCGAGATCTTC. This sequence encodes CASSLATTGGEIF.

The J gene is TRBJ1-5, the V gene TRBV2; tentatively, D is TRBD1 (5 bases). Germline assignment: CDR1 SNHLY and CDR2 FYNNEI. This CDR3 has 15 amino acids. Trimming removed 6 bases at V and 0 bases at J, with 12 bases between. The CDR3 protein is CASRRDVYSNQPQHF. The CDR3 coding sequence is TGTGCCAGCAGAAGGGACGTGTATAGCAATCAGCCCCAGCATTTT. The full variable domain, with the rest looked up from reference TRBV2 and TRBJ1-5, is EPEVTQTPSHQVTQMGQEVILRCVPISNHLYFYWYRQILGQKVEFLVSFYNNEISEKSEIFDDQFSVERPDGSNFTLKIRSTKLEDSAMYFCASRRDVYSNQPQHFGDGTRLSIL.

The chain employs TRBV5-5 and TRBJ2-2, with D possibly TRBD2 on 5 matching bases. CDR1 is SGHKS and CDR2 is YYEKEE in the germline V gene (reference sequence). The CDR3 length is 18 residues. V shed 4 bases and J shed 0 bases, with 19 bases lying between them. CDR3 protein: CASSRRWISETNTGELFF. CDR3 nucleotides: TGTGCCAGCAGCAGAAGGTGGATTAGCGAGACGAACACCGGGGAGCTGTTTTTT.

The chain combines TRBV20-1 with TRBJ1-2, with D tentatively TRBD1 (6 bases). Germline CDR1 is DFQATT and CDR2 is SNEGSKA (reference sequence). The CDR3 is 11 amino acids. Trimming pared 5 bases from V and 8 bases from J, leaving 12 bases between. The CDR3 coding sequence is TGCAGTGCTTCGAGACAGGCGGGCTACACCTTC. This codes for CSASRQAGYTF.

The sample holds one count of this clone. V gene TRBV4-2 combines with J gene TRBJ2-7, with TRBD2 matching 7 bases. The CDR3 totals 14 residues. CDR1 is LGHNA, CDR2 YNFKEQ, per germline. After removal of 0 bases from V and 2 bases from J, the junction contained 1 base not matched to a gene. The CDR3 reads CASSQDAGAYEQYF. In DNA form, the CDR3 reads TGTGCCAGCAGCCAAGATGCGGGAGCCTACGAGCAGTACTTC.

The CDR3 DNA reads as TGTGCCAGCAGTCAGGGGAATACTGGAAACACCATATATTTT. Protein product: CASSQGNTGNTIYF. The chain has TRBV28 and TRBJ1-3, with D perhaps TRBD1 (6 bases). The CDR3 is 14 amino acids. From germline, CDR1 is MDHEN and CDR2 SYDVKM. V lost 5 bases, J lost 2 bases, and 10 bases lay in between.

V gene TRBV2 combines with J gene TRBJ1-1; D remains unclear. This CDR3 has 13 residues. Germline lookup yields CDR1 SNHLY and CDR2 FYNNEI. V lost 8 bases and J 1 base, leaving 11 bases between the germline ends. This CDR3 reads CASRREPNTEAFF. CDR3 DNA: TGTGCCAGCCGAAGGGAACCGAACACTGAAGCTTTCTTT.

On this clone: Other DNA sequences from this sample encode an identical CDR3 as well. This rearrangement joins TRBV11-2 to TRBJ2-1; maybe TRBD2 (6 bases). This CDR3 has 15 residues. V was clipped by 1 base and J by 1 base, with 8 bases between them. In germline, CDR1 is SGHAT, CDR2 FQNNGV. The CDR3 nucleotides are TGTGCCAGCAGCTTAGGGCTAGCGTCCTACAATGAGCAGTTCTTC. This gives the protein CASSLGLASYNEQFF.